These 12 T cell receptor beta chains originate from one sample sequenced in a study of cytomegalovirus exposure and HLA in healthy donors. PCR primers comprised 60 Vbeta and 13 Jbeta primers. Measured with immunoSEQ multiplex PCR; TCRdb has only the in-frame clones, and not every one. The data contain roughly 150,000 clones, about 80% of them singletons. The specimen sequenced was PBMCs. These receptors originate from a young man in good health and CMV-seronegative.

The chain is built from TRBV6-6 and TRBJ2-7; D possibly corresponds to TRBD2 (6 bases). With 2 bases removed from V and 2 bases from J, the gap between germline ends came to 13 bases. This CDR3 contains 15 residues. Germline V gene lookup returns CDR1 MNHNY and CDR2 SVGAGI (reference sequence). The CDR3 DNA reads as TGTGCCAGCAGTTACCGGGGCGGGGCCCCCTACGAGCAGTACTTC. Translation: CASSYRGGAPYEQYF.

The CDR3 nucleotides are TGCGCCAGCAGTAGAAGCGGGGGAGGGAATGAGCAGTTCTTC. Translating gives CASSRSGGGNEQFF. The chain recombines TRBV10-2 with TRBJ2-1, with 8 bases that match TRBD2. J was trimmed by 7 bases and V by 5 bases; bases with no gene match: 7. The CDR3 spans 14 residues. Germline lookup yields CDR1 WSHSY and CDR2 SAAADI.

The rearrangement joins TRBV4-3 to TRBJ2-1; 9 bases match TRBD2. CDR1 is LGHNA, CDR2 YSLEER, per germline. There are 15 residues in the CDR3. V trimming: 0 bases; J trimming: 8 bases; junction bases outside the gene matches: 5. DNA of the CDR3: TGCGCCAGCAGCCAAGAGGGTAGCGGGAGTGATGAGCAGTTCTTC. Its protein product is CASSQEGSGSDEQFF.

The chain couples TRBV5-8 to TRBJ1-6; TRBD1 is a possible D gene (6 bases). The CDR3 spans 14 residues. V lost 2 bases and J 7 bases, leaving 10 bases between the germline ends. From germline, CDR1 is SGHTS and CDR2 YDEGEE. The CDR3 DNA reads TGTGCCAGCAGCTTAGAAAGGGGGAATTCACCCCTCCACTTT. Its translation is CASSLERGNSPLHF.

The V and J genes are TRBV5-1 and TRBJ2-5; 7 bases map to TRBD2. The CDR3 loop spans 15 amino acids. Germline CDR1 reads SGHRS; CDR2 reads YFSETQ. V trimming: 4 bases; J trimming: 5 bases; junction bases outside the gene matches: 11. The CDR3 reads CASSREWGGSETQYF. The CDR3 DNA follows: TGCGCCAGCAGCCGAGAGTGGGGGGGATCGGAGACCCAGTACTTC.

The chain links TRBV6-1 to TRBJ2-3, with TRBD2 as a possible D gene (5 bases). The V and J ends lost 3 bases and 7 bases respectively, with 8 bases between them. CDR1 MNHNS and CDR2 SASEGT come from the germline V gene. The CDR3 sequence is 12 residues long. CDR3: CASSEDSHTQYF. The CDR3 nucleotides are TGTGCCAGCAGTGAGGACTCTCATACGCAGTATTTT.

As DNA, the CDR3 is TGTGCCAGCTCACCCCTAAGCTCCTACAATGAGCAGTTCTTC. Its translation: CASSPLSSYNEQFF. J is TRBJ2-1 and V is TRBV18; D not certain. Trimming removed 3 bases from V and 0 bases from J, with 6 bases in between. Germline CDR1 reads KGHSH; CDR2 reads LQKENI. The CDR3 has 14 amino acids.

In nucleotides, the CDR3 is TGTGCCAGCAGCTTACAAATGAACACTGAAGCTTTCTTT. Translated, it gives CASSLQMNTEAFF. The chain recombines TRBV7-3 with TRBJ1-1; D not certain. The CDR3 is made up of 13 amino acids. V gave up 2 bases and J gave up 0 bases, with 4 bases separating them. In germline, CDR1 is SGHTA, CDR2 FQGTGA.

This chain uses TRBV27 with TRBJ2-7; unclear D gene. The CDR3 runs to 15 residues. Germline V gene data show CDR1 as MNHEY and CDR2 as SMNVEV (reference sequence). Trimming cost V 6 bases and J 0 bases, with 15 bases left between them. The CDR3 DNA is TGTGCCAGCAGCCCAACTCCAGGCCGCTCCTACGAGCAGTACTTC. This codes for CASSPTPGRSYEQYF.

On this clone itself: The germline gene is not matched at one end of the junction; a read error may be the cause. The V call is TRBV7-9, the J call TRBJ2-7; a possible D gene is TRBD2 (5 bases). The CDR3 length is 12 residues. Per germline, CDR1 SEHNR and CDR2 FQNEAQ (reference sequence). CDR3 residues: CSSSDRDYEQYF. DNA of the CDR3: TGTTCCAGCAGCGACCGGGACTACGAGCAGTACTTC.

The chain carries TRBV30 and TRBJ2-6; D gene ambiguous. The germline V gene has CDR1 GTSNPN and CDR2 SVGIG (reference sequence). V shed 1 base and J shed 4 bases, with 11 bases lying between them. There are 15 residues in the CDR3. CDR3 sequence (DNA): TGTGCCTGGAGTGCCATCCCCGGGGGGGCCAACGTCCTGACTTTC. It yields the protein CAWSAIPGGANVLTF.

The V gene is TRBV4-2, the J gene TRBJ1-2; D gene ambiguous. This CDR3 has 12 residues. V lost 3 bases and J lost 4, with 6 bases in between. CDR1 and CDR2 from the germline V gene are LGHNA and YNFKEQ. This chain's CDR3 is CASSQESYGYTF. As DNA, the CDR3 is TGTGCCAGCAGCCAGGAGAGCTATGGCTACACCTTC.